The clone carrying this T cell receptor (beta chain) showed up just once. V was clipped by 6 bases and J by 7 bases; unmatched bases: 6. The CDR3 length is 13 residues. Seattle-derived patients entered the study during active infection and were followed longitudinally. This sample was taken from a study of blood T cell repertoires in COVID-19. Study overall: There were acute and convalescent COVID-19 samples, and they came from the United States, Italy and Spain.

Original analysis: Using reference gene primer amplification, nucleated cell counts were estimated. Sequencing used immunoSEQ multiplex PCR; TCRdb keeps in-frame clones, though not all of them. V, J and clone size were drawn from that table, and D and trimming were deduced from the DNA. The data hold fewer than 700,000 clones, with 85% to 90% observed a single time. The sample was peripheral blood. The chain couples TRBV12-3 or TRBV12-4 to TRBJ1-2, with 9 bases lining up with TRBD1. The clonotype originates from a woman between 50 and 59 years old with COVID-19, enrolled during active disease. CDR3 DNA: TGTGCCAGCAGGGACAGGGGTGGGGCTGGCTACACCTTC. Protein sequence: CASRDRGGAGYTF.